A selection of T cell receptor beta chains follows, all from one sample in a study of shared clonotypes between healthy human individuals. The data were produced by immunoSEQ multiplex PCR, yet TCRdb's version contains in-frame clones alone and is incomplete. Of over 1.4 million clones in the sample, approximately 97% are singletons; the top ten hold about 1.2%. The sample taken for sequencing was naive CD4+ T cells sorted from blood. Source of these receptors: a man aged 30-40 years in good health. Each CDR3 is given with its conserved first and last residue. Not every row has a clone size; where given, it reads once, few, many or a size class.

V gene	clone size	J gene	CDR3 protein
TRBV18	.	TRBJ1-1	CASSPLPLFEAFF
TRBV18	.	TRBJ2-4	CASSPGTSLRLAKNIQYF
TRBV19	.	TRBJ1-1	CASSLLDLNTEAFF
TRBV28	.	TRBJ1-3	CASRPQGAPNTIYF
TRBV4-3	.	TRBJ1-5	CASSQGENSNQPQHF
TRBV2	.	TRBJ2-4	CASRRTGGEDIQYF
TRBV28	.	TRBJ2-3	CASGVAGVSSDTQYF
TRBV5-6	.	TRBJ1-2	CASRPGTGGYTF
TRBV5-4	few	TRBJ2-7	CASSPGQGRYEQYF
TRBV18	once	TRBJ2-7	CASSPSPSYEQYF
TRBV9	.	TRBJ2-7	CASSLTSLSYEQYF
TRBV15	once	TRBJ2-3	CATLSSGTDTQYF
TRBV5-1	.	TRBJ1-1	CASTRLTGGGDEAFF
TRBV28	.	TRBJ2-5	CASYSGGSRRETQYF
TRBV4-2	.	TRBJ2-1	CASSPEGQRWVTGGPGSYNEQFF
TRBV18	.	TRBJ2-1	CASSNFRGPYNEQFF